The 31 T cell receptor beta chains below come from one sample, sequenced in a study of T cells in tuberculosis. The protocol was immunoSEQ multiplex PCR, while the TCRdb copy is restricted to in-frame clones and leaves out a portion. The sample consists of about 38,000 clones, roughly 95% of them appearing once. Described time point: new active TB diagnosis, blood taken before or within 7 days of starting treatment. The sample here was PBMCs, taken at tuberculosis diagnosis. These receptors were taken from an adult with tuberculosis.

The CDR3 loop reads CASSRRGDRLSSYNEQFF. The CDR3 DNA is TGTGCCAGTAGTCGGCGGGGGGATAGACTTAGCTCCTACAATGAGCAGTTCTTC. The chain uses TRBV19 and TRBJ2-1; 8 bases match TRBD2. Germline-derived CDR1 and CDR2 are LNHDA and SQIVND (reference sequence). This CDR3 has 18 residues. After removal of 5 bases from V and 0 bases from J, the junction contained 12 bases not matched to a gene.

The chain combines TRBV10-3 with TRBJ2-2; D perhaps matches TRBD1 (5 bases). The CDR3 has 14 amino acids. CDR1 is ENHRY and CDR2 is SYGVKD in the germline V gene. This CDR3 reads CATRGELNTGELFF. The CDR3 DNA reads as TGTGCGACAAGGGGCGAACTGAACACCGGGGAGCTGTTTTTT.

The chain links TRBV9 to TRBJ2-3, with D possibly matching TRBD1 (5 bases). V dropped 0 bases and J dropped 4 bases, with 12 bases sitting between them. This CDR3 has 15 amino acids. In germline, CDR1 is SGDLS, CDR2 YYNGEE. The chain's CDR3 is CASSVAQGSADTQYF. The CDR3 region has the DNA TGTGCCAGCAGCGTAGCTCAGGGATCAGCAGATACGCAGTATTTT.

J is TRBJ1-2 and V is TRBV5-6; tentative D call: TRBD1 (6 bases). Germline V gene sequence: CDR1 SGHDT, CDR2 YYEEEE. Trimming left V 2 bases short and J 0 bases short, with 17 bases between. The CDR3 consists of 17 residues. The CDR3 bases are TGTGCCAGCAGCTTTCTCTTAGGGGGTGGAACTAACTATGGCTACACCTTC. Amino acid sequence: CASSFLLGGGTNYGYTF.

The chain links TRBV10-3 to TRBJ1-5; possible D gene TRBD1, 6 bases. The length of the CDR3 is 15 residues. Trimming removed 2 bases at V and 2 bases at J, with 10 bases between. Germline V lookup: CDR1 ENHRY, CDR2 SYGVKD. The CDR3 loop reads CAISEAGVGNQPQHF. Written as DNA, the CDR3 is TGTGCCATCAGTGAGGCAGGGGTGGGCAATCAGCCCCAGCATTTT.

The chain is built from TRBV7-2 and TRBJ2-3, with D perhaps TRBD2 (5 bases). V was clipped by 5 bases and J by 9 bases, with 9 bases between them. The CDR3 is 11 residues long. Germline V lookup: CDR1 SGHTA, CDR2 FQGNSA. The DNA of the CDR3 is TGTGCCAGCAGCGGAGGCCCGACGCAGTATTTT. Amino acids: CASSGGPTQYF.

The V gene is TRBV5-1, the J gene TRBJ1-1, with D perhaps matching TRBD1 (5 bases). With 6 bases removed from V and 2 bases from J, the gap between germline ends came to 14 bases. The CDR3 is made up of 14 amino acids. The germline gives CDR1 SGHRS, CDR2 YFSETQ. The CDR3 here is CASTTGHFNTEAFF. CDR3 sequence (DNA): TGCGCCAGCACCACAGGACATTTCAACACTGAAGCTTTCTTT.

The chain carries TRBV11-2 and TRBJ1-2; 8 bases are shared with TRBD1. The germline V gene encodes CDR1 SGHAT and CDR2 FQNNGV. The CDR3 consists of 14 residues. With 4 bases clipped from V and 6 bases from J, the junction kept 7 bases outside the gene matches. The CDR3 nucleotides read TGTGCCAGCAGCTCCCGGACAGGGCTTCATGGCTACACCTTC. Amino acids: CASSSRTGLHGYTF.

The chain joins TRBV7-8 to TRBJ1-2; 7 nucleotides agree with TRBD1. The CDR3 is 15 amino acids. J gave up 0 bases and V 5 bases, and 6 bases lay outside the gene matches. CDR1 and CDR2 from the germline V gene are SGHVS and FQNEAQ. This CDR3 reads CASSLGTVANYGYTF. CDR3 DNA: TGTGCCAGCAGCCTAGGGACAGTAGCTAACTATGGCTACACCTTC.

This chain joins TRBV4-1 and TRBJ1-5; D is perhaps TRBD1 (5 bases). The CDR3 contains 15 residues. CDR1 is MGHRA, CDR2 YSYEKL, per germline. The ends were cut back, 6 bases at V and 0 bases at J, with 12 bases in the middle. In DNA, the CDR3 is TGCGCCAGCAGGAGACAGCCTGATAGCAATCAGCCCCAGCATTTT. This sequence encodes CASRRQPDSNQPQHF.

The J gene is TRBJ1-6, the V gene TRBV5-6; D is unresolved. From germline, CDR1 is SGHDT and CDR2 YYEEEE. Trimming took off 3 bases at V and 4 bases at J, with 17 bases between the two ends. This CDR3 has 17 residues. This CDR3 is CASSSGKWGAYNSPLHF. In DNA, the CDR3 is TGTGCCAGCAGCTCGGGAAAGTGGGGAGCATATAATTCACCCCTCCACTTT.

Of note for this clone: Compared with germline, one end of the junction differs, possibly owing to a read error. The V call is TRBV5-8, the J call TRBJ1-1; the D is unclear. Germline CDR1 reads SGHTS; CDR2 reads YDEGEE. The CDR3 sequence is 11 residues long. The CDR3 region has the DNA TGTGCCAGCAGCGTTTTTTCGAGCAACAGATTT. Residues: CASSVFSSNRF.

The chain recombines TRBV5-6 with TRBJ1-5; D not certain. From germline, CDR1 is SGHDT and CDR2 YYEEEE. Between the trimmed V and J ends, which lost 1 base and 0 bases, there was a span of 11 bases. The CDR3 is 16 amino acids. The CDR3 sequence: CASSLWEKYSNQPQHF. The CDR3 nucleotides read TGTGCCAGCAGCTTGTGGGAGAAGTATAGCAATCAGCCCCAGCATTTT.

The rearrangement joins TRBV4-1 to TRBJ1-5, with a tentative D call TRBD1 (5 bases). V was trimmed by 4 bases and J by 3 bases, leaving 16 bases between them. Germline V lookup: CDR1 MGHRA, CDR2 YSYEKL. The CDR3 loop spans 16 amino acids. The CDR3 region is CASSPSGVQVNQPQHF. The CDR3 region has the DNA TGCGCCAGCAGCCCGTCGGGGGTCCAGGTCAATCAGCCCCAGCATTTT.

The chain joins TRBV2 to TRBJ2-7; weak D call: TRBD2 (7 bases). Germline CDR1 and CDR2: SNHLY and FYNNEI. The CDR3 length is 13 residues. Trimming removed 6 bases from V and 3 bases from J, with 12 bases in between. Here the CDR3 reads CASSMGGLYEQYF. CDR3 coding DNA: TGTGCCAGCAGCATGGGGGGGCTCTACGAGCAGTACTTC.

V and J are TRBV2 and TRBJ1-2; weak D call: TRBD1 (5 bases). The CDR3 is 14 amino acids. CDR1 SNHLY and CDR2 FYNNEI come from the germline V gene. V gave up 6 bases and J gave up 4 bases, with 15 bases separating them. CDR3 loop: CASRGGRLVYGYTF. CDR3 nucleotides: TGTGCCAGCAGGGGGGGGAGGCTCGTCTATGGCTACACCTTC.

The rearrangement links TRBV5-4 to TRBJ2-3, with 10 bases identical to TRBD2. V trimming: 2 bases; J trimming: 0 bases; junction bases outside the gene matches: 3. The germline CDR1 and CDR2 sequences are SGHNT and YYREEE (reference sequence). The CDR3 loop spans 16 amino acids. DNA of the CDR3: TGTGCCAGCAGCTTAACACTAGCGGGGAGCACAGATACGCAGTATTTT. Its protein is CASSLTLAGSTDTQYF. The whole variable domain, remainder taken from reference TRBV5-4 and TRBJ2-3, is ETGVTQSPTHLIKTRGQQVTLRCSSQSGHNTVSWYQQALGQGPQFIFQYYREEENGRGNFPPRFSGLQFPNYSSELNVNALELDDSALYLCASSLTLAGSTDTQYFGPGTRLTVL.

This sequence joins TRBV5-1 and TRBJ2-1, with a possible D match to TRBD2 (6 bases). Germline assignment: CDR1 SGHRS and CDR2 YFSETQ. Deletions cut 6 bases from V and 9 bases from J, with 16 bases between. This CDR3 contains 13 residues. CDR3 region: CASNRDWGSEQFF. The CDR3 DNA reads TGCGCCAGCAACCGGGACTGGGGCAGTGAGCAGTTCTTC.

The chain has TRBV20-1 and TRBJ2-1; D is unclear. Germline values: CDR1 DFQATT, CDR2 SNEGSKA (reference sequence). V gave up 6 bases and J gave up 4 bases, with 7 bases separating them. The CDR3 is 11 residues long. The CDR3 DNA sequence: TGCAGTGCGCTAGAGTACAATGAGCAGTTCTTC. As protein: CSALEYNEQFF.

This chain uses TRBV19 with TRBJ1-2; D perhaps matches TRBD1 (5 bases). The CDR3 runs 13 residues. Germline V gene lookup returns CDR1 LNHDA and CDR2 SQIVND (reference sequence). The germline V and J ends were trimmed by 3 bases and 8 bases, with 13 bases remaining between them. CDR3 nucleotide sequence: TGTGCCAGTAGTATGGAGGGCAGGGAGGGCTACACCTTC. It yields the protein CASSMEGREGYTF.

The count of this clone is one. The J gene is TRBJ2-7, the V gene TRBV5-5; D is perhaps TRBD1 (5 bases). Per germline, CDR1 SGHKS and CDR2 YYEKEE (reference sequence). This CDR3 spans 14 amino acids. The V gene lost 3 bases and the J gene lost 2 bases, with 12 bases spanning the gap. The CDR3 sequence is CASSSSAGTYEQYF. CDR3 bases: TGTGCCAGCAGCTCGTCGGCAGGGACCTACGAGCAGTACTTC. The whole variable domain, remainder taken from reference TRBV5-5 and TRBJ2-7, is DAGVTQSPTHLIKTRGQQVTLRCSPISGHKSVSWYQQVLGQGPQFIFQYYEKEERGRGNFPDRFSARQFPNYSSELNVNALLLGDSALYLCASSSSAGTYEQYFGPGTRLTVT.

CDR3 loop: CASSLLAGNTEAFF. The DNA of the CDR3 is TGTGCCAGCAGCTTACTGGCGGGGAACACTGAAGCTTTCTTT. V is TRBV7-6 and J is TRBJ1-1; D gene uncertain. Trimming took off 2 bases at V and 1 base at J, with 8 bases between the two ends. The CDR3 is 14 amino acids. Germline V gene sequence: CDR1 SGHVS, CDR2 FNYEAQ.

This chain uses TRBV13 with TRBJ2-7; 7 nucleotides match TRBD1. There are 12 residues in the CDR3. V gave up 7 bases and J gave up 2 bases; unmatched junction bases: 2. The V gene's germline CDR1 is PRHDT and CDR2 FYEKMQ (reference sequence). This CDR3 is CASTRGTYEQYF. The CDR3 nucleotides are TGTGCCAGCACCAGGGGGACCTACGAGCAGTACTTC.

V usage is TRBV25-1 and J usage is TRBJ1-6; D not resolved. Germline lookup yields CDR1 MGHDK and CDR2 SYGVNS. This CDR3 contains 12 residues. V was cut by 2 bases and J by 14 bases, with 10 bases left in between. The CDR3 spells CASSETARALHF. The CDR3 DNA follows: TGTGCCAGCAGTGAAACGGCACGGGCCCTCCACTTT.

The chain is built from TRBV5-5 and TRBJ1-4, with D perhaps TRBD1 (5 bases). Germline CDR1 is SGHKS and CDR2 is YYEKEE (reference sequence). Trimming shortened V by 1 base and J by 6 bases, and 7 bases separated the two germline ends. CDR3 length: 13 residues. The CDR3 loop is CASSLLGDEKLFF. The CDR3 region has the DNA TGTGCCAGCAGCTTGCTAGGGGATGAAAAACTGTTTTTT.

The rearrangement links TRBV15 to TRBJ1-6, with D hard to call. The germline CDR1 and CDR2 sequences are LNHNV and YYDKDF (reference sequence). Trimming took off 5 bases at V and 9 bases at J, with 20 bases between the two ends. CDR3 size: 16 residues. CDR3 nucleotides: TGTGCCACCAGCTTGACGACGACTGGTGGCATTTCACCCCTCCACTTT. The encoded protein is CATSLTTTGGISPLHF.

The chain combines TRBV6-5 with TRBJ1-3; possibly TRBD1 for D (6 bases). Per the germline V gene, CDR1 is MNHEY and CDR2 is SVGAGI. There are 14 residues in the CDR3. Trimming cost V 5 bases and J 3 bases, with 11 bases left between them. CDR3 DNA: TGTGCCAGCAGTCCCGGACAGCTTGGAAACACCATATATTTT. This translates into CASSPGQLGNTIYF.

The rearrangement joins TRBV7-3 to TRBJ2-2; no reliable D call. The V gene lost 1 base and the J gene lost 6 bases, with 12 bases spanning the gap. CDR1 SGHTA and CDR2 FQGTGA come from the germline V gene. This CDR3 is 15 amino acids long. The CDR3 DNA reads as TGTGCCAGCAGCTTAATGACTCCCCCCGCCGGGGAGCTGTTTTTT. The encoded protein is CASSLMTPPAGELFF. The entire variable domain, with the rest obtained from reference TRBV7-3 and TRBJ2-2, is as follows: GAGVSQTPSNKVTEKGKYVELRCDPISGHTALYWYRQSLGQGPEFLIYFQGTGAADDSGLPNDRFFAVRPEGSVSTLKIQRTERGDSAVYLCASSLMTPPAGELFFGEGSRLTVL.

The rearrangement links TRBV13 to TRBJ2-3; 7 bases agree with TRBD2. CDR3 length equals 19 residues. From germline, CDR1 is PRHDT and CDR2 FYEKMQ (reference sequence). The junction had 17 bases not matched to a gene; V was cut back by 5 bases and J by 0 bases. CDR3 sequence (DNA): TGTGCCAGCAGCGCTAGCGGAAGAATCACGACCCCTAGCACAGATACGCAGTATTTT. This encodes CASSASGRITTPSTDTQYF.

The rearrangement joins TRBV5-4 to TRBJ1-2, with D possibly matching TRBD1 (6 bases). Germline assignment: CDR1 SGHNT and CDR2 YYREEE (reference sequence). CDR3 size: 16 residues. With 4 bases removed from V and 3 bases from J, the gap between germline ends came to 19 bases. The CDR3 spells CASSPSRGADDYGYTF. CDR3 DNA: TGTGCCAGCAGCCCCTCCCGGGGGGCGGACGACTATGGCTACACCTTC.

The chain couples TRBV5-6 to TRBJ1-2; D is uncertain. CDR1 and CDR2 from the germline V gene are SGHDT and YYEEEE. The V gene lost 5 bases and the J gene lost 7 bases, with 12 bases spanning the gap. The CDR3 consists of 12 residues. CDR3 protein: CASRQEFGGYTF. DNA for the CDR3: TGTGCCAGCAGGCAAGAGTTTGGTGGCTACACCTTC.